The 6 T cell receptor beta chains listed next were all sequenced from one sample in a study of T cell responses to AZD1222 COVID-19 vaccine. Measured with immunoSEQ multiplex PCR; TCRdb has only the in-frame clones, and not every one. Found here are about 84,000 clones, around nine tenths of them singletons; the top ten hold around a tenth. This material consisted of peripheral blood, taken 28 days after the second AZD1222 dose. These receptors were collected from an adult who received the AZD1222 COVID-19 vaccine.

The genes are TRBV12-3 or TRBV12-4 and TRBJ1-1; TRBD1 might be the D (5 bases). This CDR3 spans 13 amino acids. Trimming stripped 4 bases from V and 2 bases from J, with 8 bases between. DNA for the CDR3: TGTGCCAGCAGTTCGCAGGGAAACACTGAAGCTTTCTTT. Translation gives CASSSQGNTEAFF.

In DNA, the CDR3 is TGTGCCAGCAGGACGCCGGGACATCAATACAATGAGCAGTTCTTC. Amino acid sequence: CASRTPGHQYNEQFF. V gene TRBV28 combines with J gene TRBJ2-1, with a tentative D call TRBD1 (6 bases). This CDR3 is built from 15 residues. The V and J ends lost 6 bases and 4 bases respectively, with 16 bases between them. CDR1 is MDHEN and CDR2 is SYDVKM in the germline V gene.

The rearrangement links TRBV5-6 to TRBJ1-6, with 7 bases fitting TRBD1. This CDR3 spans 17 amino acids. Germline CDR1 reads SGHDT; CDR2 reads YYEEEE. V shed 1 base and J 2 bases; nucleotides not matched to a gene: 6. The CDR3 coding sequence is TGTGCCAGCAGCTTGAAGGGGGCGGGCCCCTATAATTCACCCCTCCACTTT. This translates into CASSLKGAGPYNSPLHF.

The chain carries TRBV5-6 and TRBJ1-3; D call uncertain. This CDR3 comprises 17 residues. With 0 bases removed from V and 5 bases from J, the gap between germline ends came to 18 bases. Germline CDR1 is SGHDT and CDR2 is YYEEEE. CDR3 coding DNA: TGTGCCAGCAGCTTGGCCGAAAACAGATTCTCCCGAAACACCATATATTTT. Protein: CASSLAENRFSRNTIYF.

The chain recombines TRBV7-9 with TRBJ1-1, with D possibly TRBD1 on 6 matching bases. The CDR3 is 14 residues long. Germline values: CDR1 SEHNR, CDR2 FQNEAQ (reference sequence). V gave up 2 bases and J gave up 3 bases, with 10 bases separating them. The CDR3 coding sequence is TGTGCCAGCAGCTTAAATCAGGGGCACACTGAAGCTTTCTTT. Encoded protein: CASSLNQGHTEAFF.

This chain links TRBV19 with TRBJ1-1; no clear D gene. V dropped 7 bases and J dropped 6 bases, with 12 bases sitting between them. The germline CDR1 and CDR2 sequences are LNHDA and SQIVND (reference sequence). The CDR3 has 12 residues. In DNA, the CDR3 is TGTGCCAGTAAGTACGCCGGGGCTGAAGCTTTCTTT. The encoded protein is CASKYAGAEAFF.